This paragraph reports one T cell receptor (beta chain). Its target is not known. This sample was taken from a study of OX40 agonist ivuxolimab in advanced cancers. Study background: Patients achieving partial responses numbered three: one hepatocellular carcinoma case and two cutaneous melanoma cases. General observations from the study: More expanded clones were found, on average, in CD8+ than in CD4+ T cells. Dose levels from 0.1 to 3.0 mg/kg saw CD4+ and CD8+ blood T cells expand clonally by week 6.

TCRdb's table, derived via immunoSEQ multiplex PCR, lists solely in-frame clones and lacks some. This sample has about 20,000 clones, with roughly 89% found just once. The CDR3 length is 14 residues. Deletions cut 0 bases from V and 1 base from J, with 5 bases between. Germline values: CDR1 SGHVS, CDR2 FQNEAQ. Autoimmune disease history or systemic immunosuppression excluded patients. This clonotype originated in an adult with an advanced solid tumor such as melanoma, head and neck, liver or kidney cancer. The specimen was CD4+ or CD8+ T cells sorted from blood, collected in a trial of the OX40 agonist ivuxolimab. The chain couples TRBV7-8 to TRBJ2-3; D unclear. The CDR3 sequence: CASSLARRTDTQYF. Written as DNA, the CDR3 is TGTGCCAGCAGCTTAGCGCGGCGCACAGATACGCAGTATTTT.